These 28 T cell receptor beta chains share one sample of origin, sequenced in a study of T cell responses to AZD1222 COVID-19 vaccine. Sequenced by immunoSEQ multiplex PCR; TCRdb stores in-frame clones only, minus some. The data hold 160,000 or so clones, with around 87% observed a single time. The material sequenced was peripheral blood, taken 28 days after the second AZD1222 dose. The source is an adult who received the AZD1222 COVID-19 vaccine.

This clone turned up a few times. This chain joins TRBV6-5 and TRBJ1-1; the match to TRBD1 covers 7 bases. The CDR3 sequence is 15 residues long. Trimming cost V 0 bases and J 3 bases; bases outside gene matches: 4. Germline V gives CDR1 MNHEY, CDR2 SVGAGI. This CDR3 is CASSYSDRLDTEAFF. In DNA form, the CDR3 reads TGTGCCAGCAGTTACTCGGACAGGCTCGACACTGAAGCTTTCTTT.

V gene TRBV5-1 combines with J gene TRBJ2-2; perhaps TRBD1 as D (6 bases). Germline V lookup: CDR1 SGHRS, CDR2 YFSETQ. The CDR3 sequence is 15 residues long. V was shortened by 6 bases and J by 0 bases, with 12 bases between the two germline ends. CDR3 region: CASIPGQANTGELFF. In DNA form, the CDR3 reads TGCGCCAGCATCCCGGGACAAGCGAACACCGGGGAGCTGTTTTTT.

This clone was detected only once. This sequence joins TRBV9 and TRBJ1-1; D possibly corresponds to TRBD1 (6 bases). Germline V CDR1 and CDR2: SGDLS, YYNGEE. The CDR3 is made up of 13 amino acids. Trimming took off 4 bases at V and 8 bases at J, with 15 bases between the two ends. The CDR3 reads CASSPGGIIEAFF. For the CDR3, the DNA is TGTGCCAGCAGCCCGGGGGGCATTATCGAAGCTTTCTTT.

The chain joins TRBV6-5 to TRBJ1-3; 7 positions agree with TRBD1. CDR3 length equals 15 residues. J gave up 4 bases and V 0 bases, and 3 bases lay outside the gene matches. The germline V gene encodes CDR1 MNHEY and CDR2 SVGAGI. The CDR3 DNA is TGTGCCAGCAGTTACTCGACAGGGAAAGGAAACACCATATATTTT. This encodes CASSYSTGKGNTIYF.

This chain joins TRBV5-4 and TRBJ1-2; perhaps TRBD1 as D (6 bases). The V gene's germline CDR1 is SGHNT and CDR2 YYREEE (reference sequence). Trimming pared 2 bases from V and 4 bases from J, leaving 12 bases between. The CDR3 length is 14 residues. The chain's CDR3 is CASSFPGQIYGYTF. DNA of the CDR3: TGTGCCAGCAGCTTTCCCGGACAGATCTATGGCTACACCTTC.

CDR3 protein: CASSARTVHGYTF. In DNA, the CDR3 is TGTGCCAGCAGTGCCCGGACAGTCCATGGCTACACCTTC. V usage is TRBV6-4 and J usage is TRBJ1-2; D is perhaps TRBD1 (6 bases). The germline V and J ends were trimmed by 4 bases and 6 bases, with 12 bases remaining between them. The length of the CDR3 is 13 residues. Germline V CDR1 and CDR2: MRHNA, SNTAGT.

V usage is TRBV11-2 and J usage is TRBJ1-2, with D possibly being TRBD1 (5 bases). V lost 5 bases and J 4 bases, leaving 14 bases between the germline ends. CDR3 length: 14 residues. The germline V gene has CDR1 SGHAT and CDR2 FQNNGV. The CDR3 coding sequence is TGTGCCAGCAGCGCATCCCCGCAGGGCTATGGCTACACCTTC. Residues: CASSASPQGYGYTF.

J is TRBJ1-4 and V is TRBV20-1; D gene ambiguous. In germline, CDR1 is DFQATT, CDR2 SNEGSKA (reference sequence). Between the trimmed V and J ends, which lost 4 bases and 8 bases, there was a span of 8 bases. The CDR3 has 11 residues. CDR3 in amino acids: CSATMGEKLFF. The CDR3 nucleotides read TGCAGTGCTACCATGGGGGAAAAACTGTTTTTT.

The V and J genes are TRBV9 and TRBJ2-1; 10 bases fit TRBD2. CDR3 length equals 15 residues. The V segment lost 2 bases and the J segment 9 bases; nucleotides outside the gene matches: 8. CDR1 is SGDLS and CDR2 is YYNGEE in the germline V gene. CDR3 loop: CASSVTLAGDIEQFF. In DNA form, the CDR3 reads TGTGCCAGCAGCGTGACCCTAGCGGGAGATATTGAGCAGTTCTTC.

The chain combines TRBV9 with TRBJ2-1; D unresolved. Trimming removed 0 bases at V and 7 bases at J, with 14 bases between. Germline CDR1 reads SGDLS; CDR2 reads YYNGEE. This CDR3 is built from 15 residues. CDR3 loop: CASSVGRVLLNEQFF. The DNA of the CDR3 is TGTGCCAGCAGCGTAGGAAGAGTTTTGCTGAATGAGCAGTTCTTC.

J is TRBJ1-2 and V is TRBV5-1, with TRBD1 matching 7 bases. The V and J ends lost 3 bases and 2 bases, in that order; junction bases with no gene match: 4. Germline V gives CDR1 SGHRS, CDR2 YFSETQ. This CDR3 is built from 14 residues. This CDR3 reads CASSSPGQNYGYTF. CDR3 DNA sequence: TGCGCCAGCAGCTCTCCGGGACAGAACTATGGCTACACCTTC.

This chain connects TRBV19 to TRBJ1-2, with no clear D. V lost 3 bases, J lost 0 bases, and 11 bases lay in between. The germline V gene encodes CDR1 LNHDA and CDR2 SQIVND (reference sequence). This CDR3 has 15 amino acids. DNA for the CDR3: TGTGCCAGTAGTATTTCAAGGGCACCTAACTATGGCTACACCTTC. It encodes CASSISRAPNYGYTF. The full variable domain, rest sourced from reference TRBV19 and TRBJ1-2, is DGGITQSPKYLFRKEGQNVTLSCEQNLNHDAMYWYRQDPGQGLRLIYYSQIVNDFQKGDIAEGYSVSREKKESFPLTVTSAQKNPTAFYLCASSISRAPNYGYTFGSGTRLTVV.

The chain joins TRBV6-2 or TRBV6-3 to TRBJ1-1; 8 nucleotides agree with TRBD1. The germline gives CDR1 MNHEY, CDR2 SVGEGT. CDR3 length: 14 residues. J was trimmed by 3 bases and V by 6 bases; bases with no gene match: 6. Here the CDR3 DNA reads TGTGCCAGCAGCCCAGGGGGCGCGGACACTGAAGCTTTCTTT. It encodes CASSPGGADTEAFF.

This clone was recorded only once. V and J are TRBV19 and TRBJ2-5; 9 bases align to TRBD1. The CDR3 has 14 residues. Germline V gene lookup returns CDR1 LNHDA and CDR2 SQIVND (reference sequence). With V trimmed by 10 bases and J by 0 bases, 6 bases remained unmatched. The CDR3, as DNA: TGTGCCACCCAAGACAGGGGGTACCAAGAGACCCAGTACTTC. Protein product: CATQDRGYQETQYF.

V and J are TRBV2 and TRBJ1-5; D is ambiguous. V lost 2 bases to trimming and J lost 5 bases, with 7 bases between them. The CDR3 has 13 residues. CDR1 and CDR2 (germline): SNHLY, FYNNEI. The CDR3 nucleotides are TGTGCCAGCAGTGAATACTACGATCAGCCCCAGCATTTT. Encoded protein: CASSEYYDQPQHF.

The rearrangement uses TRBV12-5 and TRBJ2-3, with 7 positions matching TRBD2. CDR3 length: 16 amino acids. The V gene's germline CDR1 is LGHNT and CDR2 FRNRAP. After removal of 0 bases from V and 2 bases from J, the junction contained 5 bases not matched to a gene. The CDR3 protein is CASGLVRGRDTDTQYF. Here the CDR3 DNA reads TGTGCTAGTGGTTTGGTACGAGGGAGGGACACAGATACGCAGTATTTT. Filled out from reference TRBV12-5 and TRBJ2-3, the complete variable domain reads DARVTQTPRHKVTEMGQEVTMRCQPILGHNTVFWYRQTMMQGLELLAYFRNRAPLDDSGMPKDRFSAEMPDATLATLKIQPSEPRDSAVYFCASGLVRGRDTDTQYFGPGTRLTVL.

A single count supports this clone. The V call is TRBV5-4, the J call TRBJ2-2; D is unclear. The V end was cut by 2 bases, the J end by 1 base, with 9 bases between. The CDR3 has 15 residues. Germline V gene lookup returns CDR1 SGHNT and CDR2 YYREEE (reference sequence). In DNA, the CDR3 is TGTGCCAGCAGCTTCCTGGACCAGAACACCGGGGAGCTGTTTTTT. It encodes CASSFLDQNTGELFF. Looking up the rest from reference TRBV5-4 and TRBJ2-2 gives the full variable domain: ETGVTQSPTHLIKTRGQQVTLRCSSQSGHNTVSWYQQALGQGPQFIFQYYREEENGRGNFPPRFSGLQFPNYSSELNVNALELDDSALYLCASSFLDQNTGELFFGEGSRLTVL.

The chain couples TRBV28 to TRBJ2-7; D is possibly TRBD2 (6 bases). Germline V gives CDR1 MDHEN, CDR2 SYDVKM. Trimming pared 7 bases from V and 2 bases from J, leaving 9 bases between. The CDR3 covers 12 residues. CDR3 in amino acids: CASTTGAYEQYF. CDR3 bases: TGTGCCAGCACAACGGGGGCCTACGAGCAGTACTTC.

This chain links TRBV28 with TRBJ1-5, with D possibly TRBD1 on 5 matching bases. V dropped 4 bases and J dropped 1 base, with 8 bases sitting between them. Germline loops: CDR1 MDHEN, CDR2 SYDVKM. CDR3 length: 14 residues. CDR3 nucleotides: TGTGCCAGCAGTTCATCAGGGAGCAATCAGCCCCAGCATTTT. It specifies CASSSSGSNQPQHF.

In DNA, the CDR3 is TGCGCCAGCAGCTCACAGGGACCCACAGATACGCAGTATTTT. Amino acid sequence: CASSSQGPTDTQYF. The J gene is TRBJ2-3, the V gene TRBV5-1; D is possibly TRBD1 (6 bases). The CDR3 length is 14 residues. V dropped 3 bases and J dropped 2 bases, with 10 bases sitting between them. Germline lookup yields CDR1 SGHRS and CDR2 YFSETQ. The full variable domain, completed using reference TRBV5-1 and TRBJ2-3, is KAGVTQTPRYLIKTRGQQVTLSCSPISGHRSVSWYQQTPGQGLQFLFEYFSETQRNKGNFPGRFSGRQFSNSRSEMNVSTLELGDSALYLCASSSQGPTDTQYFGPGTRLTVL.

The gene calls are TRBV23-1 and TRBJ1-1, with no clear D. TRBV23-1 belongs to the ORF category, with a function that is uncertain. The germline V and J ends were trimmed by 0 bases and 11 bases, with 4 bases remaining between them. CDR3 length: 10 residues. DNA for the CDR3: TGCGCCAGCAGTCAATCGGTGGCTTTCTTT. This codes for CASSQSVAFF.

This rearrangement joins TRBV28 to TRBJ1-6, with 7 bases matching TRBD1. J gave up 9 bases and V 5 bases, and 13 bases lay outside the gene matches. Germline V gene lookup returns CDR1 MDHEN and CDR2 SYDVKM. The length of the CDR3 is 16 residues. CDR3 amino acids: CASSTQHSGGISPLHF. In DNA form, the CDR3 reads TGTGCCAGCAGTACCCAACACTCAGGGGGAATTTCACCCCTCCACTTT.

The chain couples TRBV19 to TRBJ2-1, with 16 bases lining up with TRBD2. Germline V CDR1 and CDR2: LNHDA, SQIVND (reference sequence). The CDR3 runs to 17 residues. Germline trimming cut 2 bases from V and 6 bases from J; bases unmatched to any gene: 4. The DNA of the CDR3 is TGTGCCAGTAGTATATCCGGGACTAGCGGGAGGGGCAATGAGCAGTTCTTC. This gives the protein CASSISGTSGRGNEQFF.

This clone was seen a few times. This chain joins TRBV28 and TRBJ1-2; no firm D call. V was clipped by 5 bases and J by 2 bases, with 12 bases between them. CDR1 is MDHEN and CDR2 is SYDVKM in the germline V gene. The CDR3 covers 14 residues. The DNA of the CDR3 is TGTGCCAGCAGTGCCCCTTCTAGAAACTATGGCTACACCTTC. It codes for CASSAPSRNYGYTF.

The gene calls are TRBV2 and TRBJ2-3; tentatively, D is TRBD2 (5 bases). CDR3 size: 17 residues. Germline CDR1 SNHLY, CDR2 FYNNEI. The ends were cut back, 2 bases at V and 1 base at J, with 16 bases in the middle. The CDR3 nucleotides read TGTGCCAGCAGTGAATCTCTCGTGGGAGCGGGCACAGATACGCAGTATTTT. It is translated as CASSESLVGAGTDTQYF.

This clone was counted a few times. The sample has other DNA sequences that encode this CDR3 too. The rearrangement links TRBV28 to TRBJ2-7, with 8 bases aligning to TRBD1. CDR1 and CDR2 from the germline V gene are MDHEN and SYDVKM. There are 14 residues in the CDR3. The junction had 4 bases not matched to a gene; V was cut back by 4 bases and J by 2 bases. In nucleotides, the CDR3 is TGTGCCAGCAGTTCAGGACAGGGCACCTACGAGCAGTACTTC. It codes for CASSSGQGTYEQYF.

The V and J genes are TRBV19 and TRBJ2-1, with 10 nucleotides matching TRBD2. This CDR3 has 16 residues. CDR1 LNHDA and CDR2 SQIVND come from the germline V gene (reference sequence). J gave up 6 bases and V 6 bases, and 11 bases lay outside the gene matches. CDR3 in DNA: TGTGCCAGTAGCCACCAAGCGGGAGGGCCATTCAATGAGCAGTTCTTC. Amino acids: CASSHQAGGPFNEQFF. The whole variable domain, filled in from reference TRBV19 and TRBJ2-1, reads DGGITQSPKYLFRKEGQNVTLSCEQNLNHDAMYWYRQDPGQGLRLIYYSQIVNDFQKGDIAEGYSVSREKKESFPLTVTSAQKNPTAFYLCASSHQAGGPFNEQFFGPGTRLTVL.

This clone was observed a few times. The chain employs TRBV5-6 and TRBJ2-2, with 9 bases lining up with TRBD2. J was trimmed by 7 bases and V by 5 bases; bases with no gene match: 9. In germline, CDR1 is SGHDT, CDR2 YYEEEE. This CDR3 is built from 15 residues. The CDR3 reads CASSLSGRRDGELFF. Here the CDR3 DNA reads TGTGCCAGCAGTCTTAGCGGGAGACGAGACGGGGAGCTGTTTTTT.